What follows are 26 T cell receptor beta chains derived from one specimen sequenced in a study of somatic mutations in cytotoxic T cells in rheumatoid arthritis. This table comes from immunoSEQ multiplex PCR, and its TCRdb copy is limited to in-frame clones, with some not included. The sample shows almost 20,000 clones, almost 85% of them seen only once. Material: CD8+ T cells sorted from blood. Receptor source: a woman aged 45-59 years in good health.

The chain recombines TRBV2 with TRBJ2-1, with a possible D match to TRBD1 (5 bases). V dropped 6 bases and J dropped 9 bases, with 15 bases sitting between them. Germline loops: CDR1 SNHLY, CDR2 FYNNEI. There are 13 residues in the CDR3. Here the CDR3 reads CASSPLDGAEQFF. The CDR3 nucleotides read TGTGCCAGCAGCCCATTGGATGGGGCTGAGCAGTTCTTC.

The chain uses TRBV9 and TRBJ2-5; D is uncertain. CDR3 length: 14 amino acids. The germline V and J ends were trimmed by 0 bases and 0 bases, with 6 bases remaining between them. From germline, CDR1 is SGDLS and CDR2 YYNGEE. The DNA for the CDR3 is TGTGCCAGCAGCGTAGTTGACAACCAAGAGACCCAGTACTTC. Translation gives CASSVVDNQETQYF.

This chain links TRBV28 with TRBJ2-1, with D perhaps TRBD1 (6 bases). The CDR3 contains 14 residues. Germline V lookup: CDR1 MDHEN, CDR2 SYDVKM. V was clipped by 6 bases and J by 3 bases, with 12 bases between them. Written as DNA, the CDR3 is TGTGCCAGCAGGGCGCAGGGGAACTACAATGAGCAGTTCTTC. Translated: CASRAQGNYNEQFF.

The genes are TRBV2 and TRBJ2-3, with 9 bases lining up with TRBD2. The V gene's germline CDR1 is SNHLY and CDR2 FYNNEI. This CDR3 region has 15 residues. The V gene end was trimmed by 0 bases and the J gene end by 4 bases; junction bases not matched to a gene: 2. In DNA form, the CDR3 reads TGTGCCAGCAGTGAAGCTCGACTAGCGGCAGATACGCAGTATTTT. Translation: CASSEARLAADTQYF.

By share, this clone counts as medium-sized. V is TRBV4-2 and J is TRBJ2-6; no firm D call. The germline gives CDR1 LGHNA, CDR2 YNFKEQ. This CDR3 spans 16 amino acids. V was clipped by 0 bases and J by 0 bases, with 6 bases between them. The CDR3 bases are TGTGCCAGCAGCCAAGATGACAACTCTGGGGCCAACGTCCTGACTTTC. Encoded protein: CASSQDDNSGANVLTF.

This sequence joins TRBV2 and TRBJ2-1; D not certain. The CDR3 length is 14 residues. Germline assignment: CDR1 SNHLY and CDR2 FYNNEI. Trimming pared 7 bases from V and 8 bases from J, leaving 18 bases between. CDR3 protein: CASILTKRLDEQFF. In DNA, the CDR3 is TGTGCCAGCATTCTGACAAAGAGGTTGGATGAGCAGTTCTTC.

The chain combines TRBV4-3 with TRBJ2-7, with D perhaps TRBD2 (5 bases). Trimming stripped 0 bases from V and 7 bases from J, with 22 bases between. The CDR3 extends over 17 amino acids. CDR1 and CDR2 from the germline V gene are LGHNA and YSLEER. As DNA, the CDR3 is TGCGCCAGCAGCCAAGATGGCGGGTTAAGCCGGTTCGCGGAGCAGTACTTC. It specifies CASSQDGGLSRFAEQYF.

This chain joins TRBV6-5 and TRBJ2-2, with D possibly being TRBD1 or TRBD2 (6 bases each). V dropped 0 bases and J dropped 5 bases, with 13 bases sitting between them. The CDR3 is 16 residues long. Germline V gene data show CDR1 as MNHEY and CDR2 as SVGAGI. The CDR3 DNA follows: TGTGCCAGCAGTTACTCGAAGGGGGGAGGAACCGGGGAGCTGTTTTTT. It codes for CASSYSKGGGTGELFF.

This chain joins TRBV4-2 and TRBJ2-5, with 7 bases lining up with TRBD1. The V gene end was trimmed by 3 bases and the J gene end by 2 bases; junction bases not matched to a gene: 6. CDR1 is LGHNA, CDR2 YNFKEQ, per germline. This CDR3 has 15 residues. CDR3 residues: CASSHEPGGQETQYF. CDR3 sequence (DNA): TGTGCCAGCAGCCACGAACCAGGGGGTCAAGAGACCCAGTACTTC.

This rearrangement joins TRBV2 to TRBJ2-7; possible D gene TRBD1, 5 bases. CDR1 is SNHLY and CDR2 is FYNNEI in the germline V gene. V gave up 1 base and J gave up 0 bases, with 13 bases separating them. The CDR3 is 16 amino acids. CDR3 sequence reads: CASSEVGVSLSYEQYF. The CDR3 DNA sequence: TGTGCCAGCAGTGAAGTAGGGGTGAGTCTCTCCTACGAGCAGTACTTC. Filled out from reference TRBV2 and TRBJ2-7, the complete variable domain reads EPEVTQTPSHQVTQMGQEVILRCVPISNHLYFYWYRQILGQKVEFLVSFYNNEISEKSEIFDDQFSVERPDGSNFTLKIRSTKLEDSAMYFCASSEVGVSLSYEQYFGPGTRLTVT.

The J gene is TRBJ1-3, the V gene TRBV19, with no clear D. The CDR3 runs to 13 residues. Germline V gene lookup returns CDR1 LNHDA and CDR2 SQIVND (reference sequence). With 10 bases removed from V and 0 bases from J, the gap between germline ends came to 10 bases. The CDR3 reads CATDGLSGNTIYF. CDR3 nucleotide sequence: TGTGCCACAGACGGGCTCTCTGGAAACACCATATATTTT.

The chain links TRBV13 to TRBJ2-1; D could derive from TRBD1 or TRBD2 (5 bases each). V was clipped by 5 bases and J by 10 bases, with 15 bases between them. The CDR3 has 13 amino acids. Germline CDR1 reads PRHDT; CDR2 reads FYEKMQ (reference sequence). CDR3 protein: CASSPGPGPEQFF. CDR3 nucleotide sequence: TGTGCCAGCAGCCCAGGGCCGGGGCCCGAGCAGTTCTTC. Looking up the rest from reference TRBV13 and TRBJ2-1 gives the full variable domain: AAGVIQSPRHLIKEKRETATLKCYPIPRHDTVYWYQQGPGQDPQFLISFYEKMQSDKGSIPDRFSAQQFSDYHSELNMSSLELGDSALYFCASSPGPGPEQFFGPGTRLTVL.

This chain joins TRBV27 and TRBJ1-1, with TRBD1 matching over 10 bases. The CDR3 length is 15 residues. J gave up 3 bases and V 6 bases, and 7 bases lay outside the gene matches. Germline V gives CDR1 MNHEY, CDR2 SMNVEV (reference sequence). CDR3: CASRTLTGGHTEAFF. Written as DNA, the CDR3 is TGTGCCAGCAGGACACTGACAGGGGGCCACACTGAAGCTTTCTTT.

The chain recombines TRBV6-5 with TRBJ2-5, with D possibly TRBD2 on 6 matching bases. The CDR3 has 13 amino acids. V lost 5 bases and J 4 bases, leaving 11 bases between the germline ends. Germline lookup yields CDR1 MNHEY and CDR2 SVGAGI. CDR3 region: CASSPGGPETQYF. The CDR3 nucleotides are TGTGCCAGCAGTCCCGGAGGGCCAGAGACCCAGTACTTC.

V usage is TRBV2 and J usage is TRBJ2-7, with D hard to call. The CDR3 runs 12 residues. V shed 4 bases and J shed 2 bases, with 6 bases lying between them. The germline V gene encodes CDR1 SNHLY and CDR2 FYNNEI. The CDR3: CASSGQAYEQYF. For the CDR3, the DNA is TGTGCCAGCAGTGGACAAGCCTACGAGCAGTACTTC.

The V call is TRBV14, the J call TRBJ1-1; no clear D. V shed 4 bases and J shed 5 bases, with 8 bases lying between them. There are 12 residues in the CDR3. Germline V CDR1 and CDR2: SGHDN, FVKESK. DNA for the CDR3: TGTGCCAGCAGCCTAGTCGGTACTGAAGCTTTCTTT. Its protein product is CASSLVGTEAFF.

The chain recombines TRBV6-6 with TRBJ2-1; TRBD2 agrees at 13 bases. J was trimmed by 11 bases and V by 7 bases; bases with no gene match: 8. CDR3 size: 14 residues. Per germline, CDR1 MNHNY and CDR2 SVGAGI (reference sequence). The CDR3, as DNA: TGTGCCAGCACCACTAGCGGGGGGGCGGGGCAGCAGTTCTTC. Encoded protein: CASTTSGGAGQQFF.

The chain uses TRBV27 and TRBJ2-3; 8 nucleotides align to TRBD2. Losses at the gene ends were 0 bases for V and 3 bases for J; bases not matched to a gene: 5. CDR3 length: 16 amino acids. Germline CDR1 MNHEY, CDR2 SMNVEV (reference sequence). The CDR3 DNA sequence: TGTGCCAGCAGTTTATCAACTAGCGGTAATACAGATACGCAGTATTTT. Translated, it gives CASSLSTSGNTDTQYF.

The rearrangement links TRBV5-1 to TRBJ2-7; D is possibly TRBD2 (5 bases). Germline loops: CDR1 SGHRS, CDR2 YFSETQ. V dropped 1 base and J dropped 5 bases, with 19 bases sitting between them. The CDR3 is made up of 16 amino acids. CDR3 amino acids: CASSLRSQRSRDEQYF. The DNA of the CDR3 is TGCGCCAGCAGCTTGAGGTCACAAAGGTCGCGGGACGAGCAGTACTTC.

This sequence joins TRBV6-6 and TRBJ2-1; D is uncertain. Per the germline V gene, CDR1 is MNHNY and CDR2 is SVGAGI (reference sequence). Trimming pared 10 bases from V and 0 bases from J, leaving 19 bases between. The CDR3 runs 16 residues. The CDR3 coding sequence is TGTGCCACCACCTTAACAAGCCCCCCCTCCTACAATGAGCAGTTCTTC. It is translated as CATTLTSPPSYNEQFF.

The rearrangement uses TRBV11-2 and TRBJ2-4; either TRBD1 or TRBD2 may fit D (6 bases each). V lost 4 bases, J lost 12 bases, and 22 bases lay in between. This CDR3 has 15 amino acids. CDR1 is SGHAT, CDR2 FQNNGV, per germline. The CDR3 coding sequence is TGTGCCAGCAGCTCGCCCGGGGGATGGGGGCCTTATCAGTACTTC. Encoded protein: CASSSPGGWGPYQYF.

This clone appeared once. The chain links TRBV19 to TRBJ2-7, with D maybe TRBD1 (6 bases). With 6 bases removed from V and 5 bases from J, the gap between germline ends came to 11 bases. Germline CDR1 and CDR2: LNHDA and SQIVND (reference sequence). The CDR3 length is 12 residues. CDR3 protein: CASRTTGNEQYF. CDR3 coding DNA: TGTGCCAGTAGGACCACAGGGAACGAGCAGTACTTC.

J is TRBJ1-4 and V is TRBV6-5, with D unresolved. Germline V lookup: CDR1 MNHEY, CDR2 SVGAGI. Trimming removed 6 bases at V and 0 bases at J, with 5 bases between. The CDR3 runs to 13 residues. The CDR3 DNA reads as TGTGCCAGCAGCTTTGCAACTAATGAAAAACTGTTTTTT. Its protein product is CASSFATNEKLFF.

In DNA form, the CDR3 reads TGCGCCAGCAGCCAACAGGGACAGACCTACAATGAGCAGTTCTTC. Translation gives CASSQQGQTYNEQFF. The chain recombines TRBV4-1 with TRBJ2-1, with 7 bases matching TRBD1. Per germline, CDR1 MGHRA and CDR2 YSYEKL. V dropped 2 bases and J dropped 2; count of bases not matched to a gene: 3. The CDR3 totals 15 residues.

The chain recombines TRBV11-2 with TRBJ2-4; 9 bases are shared with TRBD1. The CDR3 extends over 16 amino acids. V dropped 5 bases and J dropped 9; count of bases not matched to a gene: 14. The germline V gene has CDR1 SGHAT and CDR2 FQNNGV. For the CDR3, the DNA is TGTGCCAGCAGCGTAACGCTACAGGGGGCCGGGGTCATTCAGTACTTC. Translating it yields CASSVTLQGAGVIQYF.

The J gene is TRBJ2-1, the V gene TRBV4-2, with 8 bases lining up with TRBD2. Germline V gives CDR1 LGHNA, CDR2 YNFKEQ. This CDR3 has 16 residues. V lost 0 bases to trimming and J lost 8 bases; unmatched junction nucleotides: 9. In DNA, the CDR3 is TGTGCCAGCAGCCAAGAGGATCGGGGGGGCCTCGATGAGCAGTTCTTC. Protein product: CASSQEDRGGLDEQFF.